Listed below are T cell receptor beta chains from one sample, sequenced in a study of blood T cell repertoires in COVID-19. TCRdb keeps only in-frame clones here, not all; method: immunoSEQ multiplex PCR. This sample yields around 65,000 clones, of which approximately 80% are seen a single time; 15% to 20% belongs to the top ten. Sequenced material: peripheral blood. These receptors originate from an elderly man with active COVID-19. Each CDR3 is given with its conserved first and last residue. The order of the fields is D gene, V gene, CDR3 length, J gene, clone size, CDR3 DNA, CDR3 protein. The D gene is left open where the match is weak. Rows give clone size only sometimes, using once, few, many, or a class for an expanded clone.

>NA|TRBV5-4|16|TRBJ2-2|NA
TGTGCCAGTTCGGCCTCTCAGGGTTTTGGCGCCGGGGAGCTGTTTTTT
CASSASQGFGAGELFF
>TRBD1|TRBV12-5|13|TRBJ2-3|NA
TGTGCTAGTGGTTTGGAGAGACAGGGAACGCAGTATTTT
CASGLERQGTQYF
>NA|TRBV28|15|TRBJ2-1|few
TGTGCCAGCATCTTCGAAGGGGCTCCGAACAATGAGCAGTTCTTC
CASIFEGAPNNEQFF
>TRBD1|TRBV2|16|TRBJ1-4|once
TGTGCCAGCAGTGAAGCGCCGGGACAGATTAATGAAAAACTGTTTTTT
CASSEAPGQINEKLFF
>TRBD2|TRBV29-1|15|TRBJ2-1|NA
TGCAGCGTTGAACCCGCTAGCGGGGGGGCCAATGAGCAGTTCTTC
CSVEPASGGANEQFF
>NA|TRBV16|13|TRBJ1-5|NA
TGTGCCAGCAGCCCCCAGGGCGGTCAGCCCCAGCATTTT
CASSPQGGQPQHF
>NA|TRBV18|15|TRBJ1-1|NA
TGTGCCAGCTCACCAAAGGGTGGGGGGACGCCTGAAGCTTTCTTT
CASSPKGGGTPEAFF
>TRBD1|TRBV7-3|16|TRBJ2-3|NA
TGTGCCAGCAGCGCTGGGACAGGGTTTGGCACAGATACGCAGTATTTT
CASSAGTGFGTDTQYF
>NA|TRBV5-6|13|TRBJ2-5|NA
TGTGCCAGCAGCCCGAACAAGATCGAGACCCAGTACTTC
CASSPNKIETQYF
>NA|TRBV7-2|14|TRBJ2-1|NA
TGTGCCAGCACATTATGGCACAGGGTATTTGAGCAGTTCTTC
CASTLWHRVFEQFF
>TRBD1|TRBV19|16|TRBJ2-7|NA
TGTGCCAGTAGTAGGAAGGTGACAGGGGGAAGCTACGAGCAGTACTTC
CASSRKVTGGSYEQYF
>TRBD2|TRBV25-1|16|TRBJ2-5|NA
TGTGCCAGCAGTGAATCACCGCTAGCGGGAGTGGAGACCCAGTACTTC
CASSESPLAGVETQYF
>NA|TRBV2|13|TRBJ1-4|NA
TGTGCCAGCGAGCGGTTGACTAATGAAAAACTGTTTTTT
CASERLTNEKLFF
>NA|TRBV25-1|18|TRBJ2-3|few
TGTGCCAGCAGTGGTATTATTGGCGGTCCTTATCTCACAGATACGCAGTATTTT
CASSGIIGGPYLTDTQYF
>TRBD2|TRBV6-4|11|TRBJ2-7|NA
TGTGCCAGGACTAGCGACCACGAGCAGTACTTC
CARTSDHEQYF
>TRBD1|TRBV6-2/TRBV6-3|16|TRBJ1-1|NA
TGTGCCAGCAGCTTCGGGACAGTAGGATGGAACACTGAAGCTTTCTTT
CASSFGTVGWNTEAFF
>TRBD1|TRBV6-1|16|TRBJ1-5|NA
TGTGCCAGCAGTGACGCCGCGGACAGGCGAAATCAGCCCCAGCATTTT
CASSDAADRRNQPQHF
>NA|TRBV7-9|12|TRBJ2-3|NA
TGTGCCAGCAGCCGGAGCACAGATACGCAGTATTTT
CASSRSTDTQYF